This T cell receptor beta chain originates from a study of PD-1 blockade in mismatch repair-deficient tumors. TCRdb's copy holds only in-frame clones and misses some; the assay was immunoSEQ multiplex PCR. The sample includes 12,000 to 15,000 clones, roughly 88% of them seen just once. Germline values: CDR1 MNHEY, CDR2 SMNVEV (reference sequence). V dropped 2 bases and J dropped 1; count of bases not matched to a gene: 7. The CDR3 totals 17 residues. The sample in question was PBMCs, obtained around 15 weeks after starting pembrolizumab. The TCR comes from an adult with mismatch repair-deficient cancer. The rearrangement joins TRBV27 to TRBJ2-1; 8 nucleotides match TRBD2. CDR3 residues: CASSLAGGSWSYNEQFF. The DNA for the CDR3 is TGTGCCAGCAGTTTAGCGGGGGGTTCTTGGTCCTACAATGAGCAGTTCTTC.